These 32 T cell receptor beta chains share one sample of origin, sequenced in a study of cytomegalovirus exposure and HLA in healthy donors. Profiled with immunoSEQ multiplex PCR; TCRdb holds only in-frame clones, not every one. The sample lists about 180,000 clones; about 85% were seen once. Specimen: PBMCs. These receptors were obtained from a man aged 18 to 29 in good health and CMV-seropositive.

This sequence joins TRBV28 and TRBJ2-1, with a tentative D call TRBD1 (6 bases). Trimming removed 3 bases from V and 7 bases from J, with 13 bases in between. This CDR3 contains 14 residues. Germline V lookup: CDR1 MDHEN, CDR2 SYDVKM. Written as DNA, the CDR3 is TGTGCCAGCAGTTTTCGCGGACAGCTGAATGAGCAGTTCTTC. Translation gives CASSFRGQLNEQFF.

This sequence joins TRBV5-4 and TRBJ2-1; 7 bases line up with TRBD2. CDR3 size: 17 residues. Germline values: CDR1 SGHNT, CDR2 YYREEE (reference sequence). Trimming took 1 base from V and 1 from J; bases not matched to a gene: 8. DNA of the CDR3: TGTGCCAGCAGCTTGCCAGCCGGGAGGTCGTCCTACAATGAGCAGTTCTTC. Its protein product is CASSLPAGRSSYNEQFF.

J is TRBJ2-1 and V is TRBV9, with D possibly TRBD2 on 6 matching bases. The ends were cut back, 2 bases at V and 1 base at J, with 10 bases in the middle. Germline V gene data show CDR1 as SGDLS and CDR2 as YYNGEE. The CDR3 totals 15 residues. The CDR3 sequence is CASSVSSESYNEQFF. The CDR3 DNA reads TGTGCCAGCAGCGTTTCTAGCGAGTCCTACAATGAGCAGTTCTTC.

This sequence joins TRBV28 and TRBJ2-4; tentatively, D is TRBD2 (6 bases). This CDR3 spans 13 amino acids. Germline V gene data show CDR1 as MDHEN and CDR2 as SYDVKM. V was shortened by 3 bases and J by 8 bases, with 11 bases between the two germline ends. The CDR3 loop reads CASSFFGGDIQYF. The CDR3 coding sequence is TGTGCCAGCAGTTTTTTCGGGGGAGACATTCAGTACTTC.

The CDR3 loop is CASSVGGTGTSRGGYTF. In DNA, the CDR3 is TGTGCCAGCAGCGTAGGGGGGACAGGCACCTCACGGGGTGGCTACACCTTC. V and J are TRBV9 and TRBJ1-2, with 8 bases identical to TRBD1. The CDR3 totals 17 residues. The trim removed 0 bases at V and 7 bases at J, leaving 14 bases unmatched. In germline, CDR1 is SGDLS, CDR2 YYNGEE.

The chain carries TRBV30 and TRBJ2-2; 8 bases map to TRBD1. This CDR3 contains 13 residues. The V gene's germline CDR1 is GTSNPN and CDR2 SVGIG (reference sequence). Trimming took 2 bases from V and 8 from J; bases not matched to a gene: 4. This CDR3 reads CAWSRTGFGELFF. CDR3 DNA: TGTGCCTGGAGTCGGACAGGGTTTGGGGAGCTGTTTTTT.

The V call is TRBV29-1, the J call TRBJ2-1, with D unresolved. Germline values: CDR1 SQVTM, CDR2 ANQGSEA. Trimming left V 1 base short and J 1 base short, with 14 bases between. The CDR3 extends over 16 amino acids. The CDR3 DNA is TGCAGCGTTGAAGGGTGGCTTCCAGGATCCTACAATGAGCAGTTCTTC. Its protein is CSVEGWLPGSYNEQFF.

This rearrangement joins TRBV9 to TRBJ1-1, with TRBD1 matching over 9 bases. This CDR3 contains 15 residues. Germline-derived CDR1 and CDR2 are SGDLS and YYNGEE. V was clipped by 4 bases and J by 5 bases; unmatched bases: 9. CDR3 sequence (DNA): TGTGCCAGCAGCCTACAGGGGGCTAAGGGGACTGAAGCTTTCTTT. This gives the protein CASSLQGAKGTEAFF. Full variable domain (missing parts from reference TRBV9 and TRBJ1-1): DSGVTQTPKHLITATGQRVTLRCSPRSGDLSVYWYQQSLDQGLQFLIQYYNGEERAKGNILERFSAQQFPDLHSELNLSSLELGDSALYFCASSLQGAKGTEAFFGQGTRLTVV.

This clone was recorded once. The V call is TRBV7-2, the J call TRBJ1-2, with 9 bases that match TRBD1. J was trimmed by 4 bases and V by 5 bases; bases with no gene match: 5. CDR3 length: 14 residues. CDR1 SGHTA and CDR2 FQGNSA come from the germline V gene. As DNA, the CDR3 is TGTGCCAGCAGCATGGGACAGGGCGGCTATGGCTACACCTTC. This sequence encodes CASSMGQGGYGYTF.

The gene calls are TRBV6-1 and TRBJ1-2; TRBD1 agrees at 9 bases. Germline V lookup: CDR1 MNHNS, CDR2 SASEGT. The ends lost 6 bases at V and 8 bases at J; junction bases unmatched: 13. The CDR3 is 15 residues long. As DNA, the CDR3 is TGTGCCAGCAGAGTCCCTTGGGGACAGGGTTACGGCTACACCTTC. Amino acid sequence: CASRVPWGQGYGYTF.

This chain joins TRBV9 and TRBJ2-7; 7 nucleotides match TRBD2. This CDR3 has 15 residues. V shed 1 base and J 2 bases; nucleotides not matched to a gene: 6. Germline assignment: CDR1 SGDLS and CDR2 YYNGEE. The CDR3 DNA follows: TGTGCCAGCAGCGTAACGGCTAGCGGAACCTACGAGCAGTACTTC. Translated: CASSVTASGTYEQYF. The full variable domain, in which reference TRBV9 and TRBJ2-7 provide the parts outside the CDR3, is DSGVTQTPKHLITATGQRVTLRCSPRSGDLSVYWYQQSLDQGLQFLIQYYNGEERAKGNILERFSAQQFPDLHSELNLSSLELGDSALYFCASSVTASGTYEQYFGPGTRLTVT.

This chain's CDR3 is CASKAGASSYEQYF. DNA for the CDR3: TGTGCCAGTAAGGCGGGCGCGAGCTCCTACGAGCAGTACTTC. The V gene is TRBV19, the J gene TRBJ2-7; tentative D call: TRBD2 (5 bases). The CDR3 sequence is 14 residues long. Germline assignment: CDR1 LNHDA and CDR2 SQIVND (reference sequence). The germline V and J ends were trimmed by 7 bases and 0 bases, with 13 bases remaining between them. Looking up the rest from reference TRBV19 and TRBJ2-7 gives the full variable domain: DGGITQSPKYLFRKEGQNVTLSCEQNLNHDAMYWYRQDPGQGLRLIYYSQIVNDFQKGDIAEGYSVSREKKESFPLTVTSAQKNPTAFYLCASKAGASSYEQYFGPGTRLTVT.

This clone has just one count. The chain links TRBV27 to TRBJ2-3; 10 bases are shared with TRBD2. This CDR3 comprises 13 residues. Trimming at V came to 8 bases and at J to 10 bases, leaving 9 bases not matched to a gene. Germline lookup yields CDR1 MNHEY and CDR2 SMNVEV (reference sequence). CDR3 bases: TGTGCCAGCGGGCGAGCGGGGGGGCCTTCGCAGTATTTT. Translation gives CASGRAGGPSQYF.

The CDR3 loop is CATSGGDILTDTQYF. The DNA of the CDR3 is TGTGCCACCTCAGGTGGGGACATTCTCACAGATACGCAGTATTTT. The chain joins TRBV28 to TRBJ2-3, with D maybe TRBD1 (6 bases). CDR3 length equals 15 residues. Germline V gene data show CDR1 as MDHEN and CDR2 as SYDVKM. Trimming stripped 10 bases from V and 2 bases from J, with 19 bases between.

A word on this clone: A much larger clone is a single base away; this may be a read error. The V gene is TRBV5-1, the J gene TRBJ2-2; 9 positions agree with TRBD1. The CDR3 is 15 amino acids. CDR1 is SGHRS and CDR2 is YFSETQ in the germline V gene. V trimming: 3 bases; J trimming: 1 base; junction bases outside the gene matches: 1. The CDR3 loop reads CASSSGQGNTGELFF. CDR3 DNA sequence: TGCGCCAGCAGCTCGGGACAGGGGAACACCGGGGAGCTGTTTTTT.

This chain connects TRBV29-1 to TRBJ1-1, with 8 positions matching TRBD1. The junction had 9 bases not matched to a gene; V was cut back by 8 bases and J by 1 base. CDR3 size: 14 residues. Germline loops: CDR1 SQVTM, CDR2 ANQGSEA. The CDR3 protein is CSTFGQGGNTEAFF. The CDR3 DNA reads TGCAGCACCTTTGGACAGGGTGGGAACACTGAAGCTTTCTTT.

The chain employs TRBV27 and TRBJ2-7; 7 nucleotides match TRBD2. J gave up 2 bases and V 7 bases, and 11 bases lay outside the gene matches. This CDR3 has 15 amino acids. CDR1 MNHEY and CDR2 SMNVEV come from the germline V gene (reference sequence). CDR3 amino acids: CASNSLREGPYEQYF. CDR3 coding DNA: TGTGCCAGCAACTCGTTGAGGGAGGGCCCCTACGAGCAGTACTTC.

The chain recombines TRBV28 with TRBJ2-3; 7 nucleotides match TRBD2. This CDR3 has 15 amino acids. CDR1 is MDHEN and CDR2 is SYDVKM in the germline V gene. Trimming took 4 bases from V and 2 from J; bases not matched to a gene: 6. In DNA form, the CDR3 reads TGTGCCAGCAGTTCGCTAGCGGACGTCACAGATACGCAGTATTTT. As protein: CASSSLADVTDTQYF.

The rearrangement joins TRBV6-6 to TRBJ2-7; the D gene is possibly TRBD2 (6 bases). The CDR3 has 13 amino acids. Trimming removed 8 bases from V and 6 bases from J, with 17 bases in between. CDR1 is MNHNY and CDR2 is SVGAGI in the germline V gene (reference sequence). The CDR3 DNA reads TGTGCCAGCGCTCTGTTTGGGGGACTCGAGCAGTACTTC. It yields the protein CASALFGGLEQYF.

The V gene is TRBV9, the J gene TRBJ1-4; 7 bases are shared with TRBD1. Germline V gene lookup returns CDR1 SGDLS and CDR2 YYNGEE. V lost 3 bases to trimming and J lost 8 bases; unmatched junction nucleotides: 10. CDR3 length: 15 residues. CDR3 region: CASSGSGRGTEKLFF. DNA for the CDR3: TGTGCCAGCAGCGGTTCCGGCAGGGGGACCGAAAAACTGTTTTTT.

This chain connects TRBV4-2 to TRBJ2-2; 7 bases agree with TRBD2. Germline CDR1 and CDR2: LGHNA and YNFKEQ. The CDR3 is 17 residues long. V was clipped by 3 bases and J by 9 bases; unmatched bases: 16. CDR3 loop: CASSQGGGGLPDRELFF. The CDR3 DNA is TGTGCCAGCAGCCAGGGGGGGGGTGGACTTCCCGATAGGGAGCTGTTTTTT.

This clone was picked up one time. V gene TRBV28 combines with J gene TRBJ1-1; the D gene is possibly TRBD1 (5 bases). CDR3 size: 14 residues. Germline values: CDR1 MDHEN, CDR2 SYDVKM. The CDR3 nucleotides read TGTGCTCTCCAAGCGGGGGGAAGGAACACTGAAGCTTTCTTT. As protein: CALQAGGRNTEAFF.

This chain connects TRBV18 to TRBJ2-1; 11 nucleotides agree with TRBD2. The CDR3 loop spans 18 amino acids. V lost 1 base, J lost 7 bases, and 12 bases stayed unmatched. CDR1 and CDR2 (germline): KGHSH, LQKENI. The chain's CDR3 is CASSPLGTGTSGRNEQFF. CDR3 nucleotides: TGTGCCAGCTCACCACTAGGGACCGGGACTAGCGGAAGGAATGAGCAGTTCTTC.

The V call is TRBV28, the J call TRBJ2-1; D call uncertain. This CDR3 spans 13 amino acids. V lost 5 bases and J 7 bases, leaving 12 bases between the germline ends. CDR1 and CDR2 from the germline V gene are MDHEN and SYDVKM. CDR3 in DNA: TGTGCCAGCAGTGCTCTAGAGTGGAATGAGCAGTTCTTC. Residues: CASSALEWNEQFF.

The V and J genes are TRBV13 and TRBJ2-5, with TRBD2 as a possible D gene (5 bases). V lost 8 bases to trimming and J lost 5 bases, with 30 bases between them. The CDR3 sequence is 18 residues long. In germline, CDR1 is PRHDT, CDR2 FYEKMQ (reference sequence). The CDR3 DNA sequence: TGTGCCAGCGCTCTATATAGGACGGCCGGGGAATTAGGGGAGACCCAGTACTTC. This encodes CASALYRTAGELGETQYF.

The CDR3 protein is CASSPRDYTEAFF. The CDR3 DNA sequence: TGTGCCAGTAGTCCCCGGGACTACACTGAAGCTTTCTTT. The J gene is TRBJ1-1, the V gene TRBV19; maybe TRBD1 (5 bases). The CDR3 consists of 13 residues. V was cut by 5 bases and J by 3 bases, with 10 bases left in between. Per the germline V gene, CDR1 is LNHDA and CDR2 is SQIVND (reference sequence).

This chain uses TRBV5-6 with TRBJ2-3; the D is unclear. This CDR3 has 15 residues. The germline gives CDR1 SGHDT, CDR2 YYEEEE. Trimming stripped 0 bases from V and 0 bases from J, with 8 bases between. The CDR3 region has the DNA TGTGCCAGCAGCTTGGGTGGGCTCAGCACAGATACGCAGTATTTT. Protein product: CASSLGGLSTDTQYF. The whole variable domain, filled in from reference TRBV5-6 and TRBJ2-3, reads DAGVTQSPTHLIKTRGQQVTLRCSPKSGHDTVSWYQQALGQGPQFIFQYYEEEERQRGNFPDRFSGHQFPNYSSELNVNALLLGDSALYLCASSLGGLSTDTQYFGPGTRLTVL.

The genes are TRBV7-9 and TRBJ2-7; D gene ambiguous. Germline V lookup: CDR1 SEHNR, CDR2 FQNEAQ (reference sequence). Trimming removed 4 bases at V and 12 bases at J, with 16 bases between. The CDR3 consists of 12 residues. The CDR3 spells CASSSPGSTRYF. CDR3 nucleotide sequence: TGTGCCAGCAGCTCCCCCGGGTCGACGCGGTACTTC.

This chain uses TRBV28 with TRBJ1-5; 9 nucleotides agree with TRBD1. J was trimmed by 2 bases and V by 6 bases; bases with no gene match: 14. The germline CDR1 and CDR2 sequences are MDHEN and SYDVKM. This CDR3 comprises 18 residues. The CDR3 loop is CASSNGQGTGYGNQPQHF. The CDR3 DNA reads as TGTGCCAGCAGCAACGGACAGGGGACTGGTTATGGCAATCAGCCCCAGCATTTT.

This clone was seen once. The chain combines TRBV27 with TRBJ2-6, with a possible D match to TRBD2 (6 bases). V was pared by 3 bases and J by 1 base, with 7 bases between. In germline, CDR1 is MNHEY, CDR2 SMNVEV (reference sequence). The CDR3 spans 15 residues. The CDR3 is CASSLGGSGANVLTF. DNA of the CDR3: TGTGCCAGCAGTTTGGGAGGTTCTGGGGCCAACGTCCTGACTTTC.

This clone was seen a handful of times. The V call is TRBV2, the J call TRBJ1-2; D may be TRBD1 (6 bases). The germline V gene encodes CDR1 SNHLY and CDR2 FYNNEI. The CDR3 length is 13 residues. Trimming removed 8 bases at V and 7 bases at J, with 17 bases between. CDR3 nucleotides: TGTGCCAGCGGAGGTCCAGGGGCTAGTGGCTACACCTTC. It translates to CASGGPGASGYTF.

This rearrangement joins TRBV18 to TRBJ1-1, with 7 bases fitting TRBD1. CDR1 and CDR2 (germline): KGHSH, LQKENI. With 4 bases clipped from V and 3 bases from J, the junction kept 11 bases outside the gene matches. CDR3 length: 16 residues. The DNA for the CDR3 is TGTGCCAGCTCACAATATACAGGGGCTGGGGACACTGAAGCTTTCTTT. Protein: CASSQYTGAGDTEAFF.